The 3 T cell receptor beta chains listed next were all sequenced from one sample in a study of T cells in Graves' hyperthyroidism and ophthalmopathy. TCR beta CDR3 regions were amplified from RNA. Researchers ran a first-round RT-PCR on the TCR CDR3 using the HTBI primer set. TCRdb re-called the multiplex PCR reads through MiXCR, storing one row per CDR3 protein. The data show 360,000 or so distinct CDR3 sequences, with about 18% seen just once and about 4% held by the top ten. The sequenced sample was blood. The receptor source for this set is a woman aged 18 to 35 with Graves' hyperthyroidism.

With regard to this clonotype: Without the conserved terminal phenylalanine or tryptophan, this CDR3 likely stems from a read error. This chain joins TRBV9 and TRBJ2-2, with TRBD2 matching 10 bases. CDR3 length: 16 residues. V trimming: 4 bases; J trimming: 5 bases; junction bases outside the gene matches: 8. The germline V gene has CDR1 SGDLS and CDR2 YYNGEE. The DNA for the CDR3 is TGTGCCAGCAGCCTTTCCAGCGGGGGGGCAACCGGGGAGCTGTTTTGT. It specifies CASSLSSGGATGELFC.

This clonotype was detected many times. This chain links TRBV3-1 with TRBJ1-2; D possibly corresponds to TRBD1 (6 bases). The germline V gene encodes CDR1 LGHDT and CDR2 YNNKEL (reference sequence). CDR3 length: 15 residues. Trimming took off 5 bases at V and 4 bases at J, with 17 bases between the two ends. The CDR3 loop is CASSWLGGQGYGYTF. In DNA form, the CDR3 reads TGTGCCAGCAGCTGGTTGGGGGGGCAAGGCTATGGCTACACCTTC.

This clonotype was observed at least ten times. This sequence joins TRBV29-1 and TRBJ2-2; D not certain. Germline V CDR1 and CDR2: SQVTM, ANQGSEA. CDR3 length: 12 residues. V lost 7 bases, J lost 0 bases, and 6 bases lay in between. The CDR3 DNA follows: TGCAGCGCGGGCCCGAACACCGGGGAGCTGTTTTTT. Its translation is CSAGPNTGELFF.